The 11 T cell receptor beta chains below all came from one sample that was sequenced in a study of chemoradiotherapy in HPV16-positive cancers. The assay was immunoSEQ multiplex PCR, and TCRdb's table has in-frame clones only and misses some. The data show approximately 10,000 clones, around 88% seen once. The sequences come from blood, collected from a patient who underwent chemoradiotherapy. These receptors originate from a human donor with HPV-associated anogenital cancer.

The chain links TRBV6-6 to TRBJ2-7, with 7 bases identical to TRBD1. The CDR3 loop spans 15 amino acids. V shed 1 base, J shed 5 bases, and the junction held 8 bases outside the gene matches. CDR1 and CDR2 (germline): MNHNY, SVGAGI (reference sequence). CDR3 bases: TGTGCCAGCAGTTACTTGCCAGGGGGAAGCGACGAGCAGTACTTC. Translated, it gives CASSYLPGGSDEQYF.

The chain uses TRBV29-1 and TRBJ2-3; D perhaps matches TRBD2 (5 bases). Germline V gene data show CDR1 as SQVTM and CDR2 as ANQGSEA. This CDR3 has 13 residues. The germline V and J ends were trimmed by 5 bases and 0 bases, with 9 bases remaining between them. In DNA, the CDR3 is TGCAGCGTTAAACCGGGGAGCACAGATACGCAGTATTTT. Protein sequence: CSVKPGSTDTQYF.

This rearrangement joins TRBV5-1 to TRBJ2-6; 8 bases align to TRBD2. The CDR3 has 18 amino acids. Germline V gene data show CDR1 as SGHRS and CDR2 as YFSETQ. V shed 0 bases, J shed 0 bases, and the junction held 5 bases outside the gene matches. The CDR3 DNA follows: TGCGCCAGCAGCTTGGCGGCGCGGGGGGCCTCTGGGGCCAACGTCCTGACTTTC. It translates to CASSLAARGASGANVLTF.

This clone was found once. The chain combines TRBV30 with TRBJ1-2; the match to TRBD1 covers 8 bases. With V trimmed by 4 bases and J by 1 base, 2 bases remained unmatched. CDR3 length: 13 amino acids. Germline V gene data show CDR1 as GTSNPN and CDR2 as SVGIG (reference sequence). CDR3 DNA sequence: TGTGCCTGGACGACAGGGGTTAACTATGGCTACACCTTC. Its protein is CAWTTGVNYGYTF.

This clone is a singleton in its sample. The rearrangement links TRBV6-5 to TRBJ2-7; no definite D call. This CDR3 comprises 13 residues. V shed 2 bases and J shed 6 bases, with 11 bases lying between them. Germline V gene data show CDR1 as MNHEY and CDR2 as SVGAGI. The CDR3: CASSYPRSSEQYF. DNA for the CDR3: TGTGCCAGCAGTTACCCCCGATCTTCCGAGCAGTACTTC.

V is TRBV6-1 and J is TRBJ1-2; D not certain. From germline, CDR1 is MNHNS and CDR2 SASEGT. V lost 2 bases, J lost 6 bases, and 10 bases lay in between. This CDR3 region has 13 residues. The CDR3, as DNA: TGTGCCAGCAGTGAAATCAGAAAGGATGGCTACACCTTC. This encodes CASSEIRKDGYTF.

J is TRBJ1-5 and V is TRBV6-1; D uncertain. This CDR3 contains 13 residues. The germline V gene has CDR1 MNHNS and CDR2 SASEGT. V dropped 3 bases and J dropped 11 bases, with 14 bases sitting between them. CDR3 nucleotide sequence: TGTGCCAGCAGTGACAGCTTACTCGGGGCCCAGCATTTT. Protein: CASSDSLLGAQHF.

This chain uses TRBV27 with TRBJ1-5, with D perhaps matching TRBD1 (5 bases). The CDR3 spans 16 residues. The V end was cut by 10 bases, the J end by 3 bases, with 22 bases between. In germline, CDR1 is MNHEY, CDR2 SMNVEV (reference sequence). CDR3 coding DNA: TGTGCCACCACCCTGATCCGGGGACGAGACAATCAGCCCCAGCATTTT. Its translation is CATTLIRGRDNQPQHF.

The chain employs TRBV6-4 and TRBJ1-6, with D unclear. The CDR3 contains 15 residues. Germline V gene data show CDR1 as MRHNA and CDR2 as SNTAGT. The V and J ends lost 3 bases and 9 bases respectively, with 15 bases between them. The CDR3 bases are TGTGCCAGCAGTGAAAGGAGAGGGTTAGGTTCACCCCTCCACTTT. This codes for CASSERRGLGSPLHF.

V and J are TRBV6-6 and TRBJ2-2; D remains ambiguous. V gave up 0 bases and J gave up 4 bases, with 12 bases separating them. Per the germline V gene, CDR1 is MNHNY and CDR2 is SVGAGI (reference sequence). The CDR3 is 16 residues long. The CDR3 nucleotides are TGTGCCAGCAGTTACTCGGGCCAGCGTATCACCGGGGAGCTGTTTTTT. Translating gives CASSYSGQRITGELFF.

The CDR3 here is CASSVIRGAGTGELFF. The CDR3 region has the DNA TGTGCCAGCAGCGTAATCAGGGGCGCAGGCACCGGGGAGCTGTTTTTT. The chain is built from TRBV9 and TRBJ2-2, with D possibly being TRBD1 (6 bases). V lost 1 base, J lost 4 bases, and 14 bases lay in between. The CDR3 is made up of 16 amino acids. From germline, CDR1 is SGDLS and CDR2 YYNGEE.